This T cell receptor beta chain stems from a study of cytomegalovirus exposure and HLA in healthy donors. Study details: T cells numbering about 200 million yielded 117 million unique TCR beta sequences in an earlier analysis.

With 0 bases clipped from V and 4 bases from J, the junction kept 7 bases outside the gene matches. Germline V gives CDR1 GTSNPN, CDR2 SVGIG (reference sequence). The CDR3 totals 15 residues. The PCR ran on 60 Vbeta and 13 Jbeta primers. Sequencing used immunoSEQ multiplex PCR; TCRdb keeps in-frame clones, though not all of them. The table has approximately 120,000 clones, about three quarters seen once. The receptor was derived from a woman aged 55-70 years in good health and CMV-seropositive. V usage is TRBV30 and J usage is TRBJ1-1; 8 bases line up with TRBD1. The specimen was PBMCs. CDR3 residues: CAWSVRDRRTTEAFF. The CDR3 DNA follows: TGTGCCTGGAGTGTAAGGGACAGGAGGACCACTGAAGCTTTCTTT.